Below are 32 T cell receptor beta chains sequenced from a single sample in a study of blood T cell repertoires in COVID-19. Clones were read by immunoSEQ multiplex PCR, and TCRdb kept only the in-frame ones, dropping some. The sample has hundreds of thousands of clones, roughly 85% seen once; the top ten hold roughly 5%. Sequenced material: peripheral blood. All receptors come from a man between 45 and 60 years old with active or convalescent COVID-19.

This chain connects TRBV12-2 to TRBJ2-2; TRBD2, the table's D call, was not compared with the DNA. TRBV12-2 is a documented pseudogene. The CDR3 has 15 residues. The CDR3 sequence: CASRPSGVNTGELFF. The CDR3 region has the DNA TGTGCAAGTCGCCCCAGCGGGGTGAACACCGGGGAGCTGTTTTTT.

The rearrangement joins TRBV19 to TRBJ2-7, with TRBD1 identical over 9 bases. The length of the CDR3 is 13 residues. V was pared by 10 bases and J by 3 bases, with 7 bases of the junction left unmatched. Germline lookup yields CDR1 LNHDA and CDR2 SQIVND (reference sequence). CDR3 sequence: CATRRQGVYEQYF. The CDR3 nucleotides read TGTGCCACCAGACGACAGGGGGTCTACGAGCAGTACTTC.

CDR3 protein: CASTPLRGRVTEAFF. CDR3 in DNA: TGTGCCAGCACGCCGCTCAGGGGGCGGGTCACTGAAGCTTTCTTT. The genes are TRBV28 and TRBJ1-1, with 8 bases identical to TRBD1. The CDR3 has 15 residues. The V and J ends lost 7 bases and 4 bases, in that order; junction bases with no gene match: 11. The germline V gene encodes CDR1 MDHEN and CDR2 SYDVKM. Drawing the rest from reference TRBV28 and TRBJ1-1, the complete variable domain is DVKVTQSSRYLVKRTGEKVFLECVQDMDHENMFWYRQDPGLGLRLIYFSYDVKMKEKGDIPEGYSVSREKKERFSLILESASTNQTSMYLCASTPLRGRVTEAFFGQGTRLTVV.

This clone was counted a single time. This chain connects TRBV28 to TRBJ1-5, with a weak D call TRBD1 (5 bases). Trimming left V 3 bases short and J 1 base short, with 22 bases between. In germline, CDR1 is MDHEN, CDR2 SYDVKM. The CDR3 contains 19 residues. Here the CDR3 DNA reads TGTGCCAGCAGTTTGGGGAGGGAAAAGGGGAGAGGGAGCAATCAGCCCCAGCATTTT. This translates into CASSLGREKGRGSNQPQHF.

The chain employs TRBV10-3 and TRBJ2-7, with D tentatively TRBD2 (6 bases). Trimming cost V 5 bases and J 7 bases, with 18 bases left between them. Germline assignment: CDR1 ENHRY and CDR2 SYGVKD. This CDR3 is built from 14 residues. In nucleotides, the CDR3 is TGTGCCATCAGTCGTAACCCGGACGCGGGGGAGCAGTACTTC. Protein: CAISRNPDAGEQYF.

J is TRBJ1-2 and V is TRBV9, with D perhaps matching TRBD1 (5 bases). Trimming shortened V by 4 bases and J by 3 bases, and 13 bases separated the two germline ends. CDR3 length: 14 amino acids. Germline CDR1 is SGDLS and CDR2 is YYNGEE. Here the CDR3 reads CASSPEGSDYGYTF. The CDR3 nucleotides read TGTGCCAGCAGCCCGGAGGGGTCTGACTATGGCTACACCTTC.

The V call is TRBV2, the J call TRBJ1-1; D is unresolved. V was clipped by 11 bases and J by 8 bases, with 21 bases between them. Germline loops: CDR1 SNHLY, CDR2 FYNNEI. The CDR3 is 13 amino acids. The chain's CDR3 is CAATREAETEAFF. The CDR3 bases are TGTGCCGCGACCCGGGAAGCCGAGACCGAAGCTTTCTTT. The full variable domain, completed using reference TRBV2 and TRBJ1-1, is EPEVTQTPSHQVTQMGQEVILRCVPISNHLYFYWYRQILGQKVEFLVSFYNNEISEKSEIFDDQFSVERPDGSNFTLKIRSTKLEDSAMYFCAATREAETEAFFGQGTRLTVV.

The V call is TRBV4-3, the J call TRBJ1-5, with a possible D match to TRBD1 (6 bases). V shed 0 bases and J shed 4 bases, with 19 bases lying between them. Germline V gene lookup returns CDR1 LGHNA and CDR2 YSLEER. The CDR3 covers 18 residues. DNA for the CDR3: TGCGCCAGCAGCCAAGAATTTGTTGGGGGACACCATAATCAGCCCCAGCATTTT. Amino acids: CASSQEFVGGHHNQPQHF.

The chain couples TRBV7-8 to TRBJ1-1; D is unresolved. Deletions cut 1 base from V and 1 base from J, with 16 bases between. Germline CDR1 and CDR2: SGHVS and FQNEAQ. The CDR3 length is 17 residues. This CDR3 is CASSLGAALNQNTEAFF. Written as DNA, the CDR3 is TGTGCCAGCAGCTTAGGGGCAGCCCTGAACCAGAACACTGAAGCTTTCTTT.

This chain joins TRBV4-1 and TRBJ2-5, with 8 bases identical to TRBD2. This CDR3 region has 15 residues. Trimming at V came to 0 bases and at J to 1 base, leaving 1 base not matched to a gene. Germline V lookup: CDR1 MGHRA, CDR2 YSYEKL. The CDR3 region has the DNA TGCGCCAGCAGCCAAGATCGGGGGGGCCAAGAGACCCAGTACTTC. Translated, it gives CASSQDRGGQETQYF.

The chain carries TRBV6-2 or TRBV6-3 and TRBJ1-5; D ambiguous. CDR1 and CDR2 (germline): MNHEY, SVGEGT. Between the trimmed V and J ends, which lost 0 bases and 2 bases, there was a span of 8 bases. This CDR3 has 15 amino acids. DNA for the CDR3: TGTGCCAGCAGTTACTCCCAGGAGGGCAATCAGCCCCAGCATTTT. Translating gives CASSYSQEGNQPQHF.

In its sample, this clone was seen a few times. The rearrangement uses TRBV29-1 and TRBJ1-3; TRBD1 agrees at 7 bases. The CDR3 sequence is 13 residues long. Germline trimming cut 2 bases from V and 4 bases from J; bases unmatched to any gene: 2. Germline-derived CDR1 and CDR2 are SQVTM and ANQGSEA. CDR3 coding DNA: TGCAGCGTTGAAAGGGGGCCAGGAAACACCATATATTTT. Translated: CSVERGPGNTIYF.

The chain joins TRBV5-4 to TRBJ2-7; D call uncertain. This CDR3 comprises 13 residues. The V and J ends lost 4 bases and 5 bases respectively, with 13 bases between them. The germline CDR1 and CDR2 sequences are SGHNT and YYREEE (reference sequence). In nucleotides, the CDR3 is TGTGCCAGCAGCCCATCAGTTGGGCACGAGCAGTACTTC. It translates to CASSPSVGHEQYF.

The chain recombines TRBV7-8 with TRBJ2-3; D perhaps matches TRBD2 (6 bases). From germline, CDR1 is SGHVS and CDR2 FQNEAQ. Trimming took off 3 bases at V and 0 bases at J, with 16 bases between the two ends. CDR3 length: 17 amino acids. CDR3 nucleotides: TGTGCCAGCAGCTTGAAGCGGGTCCCCACCAGCACAGATACGCAGTATTTT. The encoded protein is CASSLKRVPTSTDTQYF.

The CDR3 DNA reads TGTGCCAGCAGCGTGACTAGCGGGAGTTACAATGAGCAGTTCTTC. This sequence encodes CASSVTSGSYNEQFF. This chain links TRBV9 with TRBJ2-1, with 12 nucleotides matching TRBD2. Trimming took 2 bases from V and 4 from J; bases not matched to a gene: 1. The CDR3 extends over 15 amino acids. Germline CDR1 is SGDLS and CDR2 is YYNGEE.

This chain joins TRBV5-1 and TRBJ2-7; D possibly corresponds to TRBD2 (5 bases). This CDR3 comprises 14 residues. Germline CDR1 and CDR2: SGHRS and YFSETQ. Trimming pared 5 bases from V and 0 bases from J, leaving 12 bases between. CDR3 sequence reads: CASSPDYSSYEQYF. The CDR3 coding sequence is TGCGCCAGCAGTCCCGACTACTCCTCCTACGAGCAGTACTTC.

The CDR3 region is CASSPRQGSYSPLHF. DNA for the CDR3: TGTGCCAGCAGCCCCCGACAGGGGTCTTATTCACCCCTCCACTTT. This chain uses TRBV5-6 with TRBJ1-6, with 8 bases matching TRBD1. CDR1 is SGHDT and CDR2 is YYEEEE in the germline V gene. With 4 bases clipped from V and 8 bases from J, the junction kept 8 bases outside the gene matches. The CDR3 has 15 amino acids.

Written as DNA, the CDR3 is TGCGCCAGCAGCCAATTGCAGGGTTGGAATTCACCCCTCCACTTT. Translating gives CASSQLQGWNSPLHF. The rearrangement links TRBV4-1 to TRBJ1-6; maybe TRBD1 (5 bases). CDR3 length equals 15 residues. Per the germline V gene, CDR1 is MGHRA and CDR2 is YSYEKL. Trimming cost V 2 bases and J 7 bases, with 12 bases left between them.

The chain recombines TRBV5-5 with TRBJ2-7; 10 nucleotides match TRBD2. V was clipped by 3 bases and J by 6 bases; unmatched bases: 12. The CDR3 spans 16 residues. Germline V gives CDR1 SGHKS, CDR2 YYEKEE (reference sequence). Here the CDR3 reads CASSSPRASGSGEQYF. In DNA, the CDR3 is TGTGCCAGCAGCTCCCCTCGGGCTAGCGGGAGCGGCGAGCAGTACTTC.

V is TRBV6-5 and J is TRBJ2-7; no firm D call. Germline V gene sequence: CDR1 MNHEY, CDR2 SVGAGI. Trimming shortened V by 5 bases and J by 2 bases, and 4 bases separated the two germline ends. This CDR3 comprises 11 residues. In nucleotides, the CDR3 is TGTGCCAGCAGTCGTGCCTACGAGCAGTACTTC. Translated, it gives CASSRAYEQYF.

This clone has more than one count but fewer than ten. V and J are TRBV5-1 and TRBJ1-5; TRBD1 matches at 9 bases. The length of the CDR3 is 14 residues. Losses at the gene ends were 4 bases for V and 4 bases for J; bases not matched to a gene: 3. Germline V CDR1 and CDR2: SGHRS, YFSETQ. For the CDR3, the DNA is TGCGCCAGCAGCGAGACAGGGGGAAATCAGCCCCAGCATTTT. Amino acids: CASSETGGNQPQHF.

This sequence joins TRBV28 and TRBJ1-2, with D possibly being TRBD1 (6 bases). V was pared by 8 bases and J by 4 bases, with 8 bases between. The CDR3 runs 11 residues. Germline V gene lookup returns CDR1 MDHEN and CDR2 SYDVKM. The chain's CDR3 is CASEDSYGYTF. The CDR3 DNA reads as TGTGCCAGCGAGGACAGCTATGGCTACACCTTC.

This clone was recorded once. A read error may account for a junction end that differs from germline. This chain joins TRBV5-1 and TRBJ1-1, with TRBD1 as a possible D gene (5 bases). CDR3 length: 14 residues. Looked up from germline, CDR1 is SGHRS and CDR2 is YFSETQ. The CDR3 DNA reads as TGCGCCAGCAGCTTGACAGGAGTGAACACTGAAGTTTTCTTT. Translated, it gives CASSLTGVNTEVFF. The full variable domain, with the rest looked up from reference TRBV5-1 and TRBJ1-1, is KAGVTQTPRYLIKTRGQQVTLSCSPISGHRSVSWYQQTPGQGLQFLFEYFSETQRNKGNFPGRFSGRQFSNSRSEMNVSTLELGDSALYLCASSLTGVNTEVFFGQGTRLTVV.

The chain employs TRBV10-3 and TRBJ1-2; 7 bases line up with TRBD1. The CDR3 is 14 amino acids. The trim removed 6 bases at V and 4 bases at J, leaving 8 bases unmatched. Germline values: CDR1 ENHRY, CDR2 SYGVKD. The CDR3 region is CAIRGDSQIYGYTF. CDR3 DNA: TGTGCCATCAGAGGGGACAGTCAGATCTATGGCTACACCTTC.

The J gene is TRBJ1-2, the V gene TRBV29-1, with D uncertain. The CDR3 has 14 residues. The V end was cut by 0 bases, the J end by 0 bases, with 8 bases between. The germline V gene has CDR1 SQVTM and CDR2 ANQGSEA. The CDR3 loop is CSVEDPGANYGYTF. The CDR3 nucleotides are TGCAGCGTTGAAGACCCCGGGGCTAACTATGGCTACACCTTC.

As DNA, the CDR3 is TGTGCCAGCACTAGGAGACTCGCGGGAGTAGGGGAGACCCAGTACTTC. Residues: CASTRRLAGVGETQYF. This chain uses TRBV11-2 with TRBJ2-5, with TRBD2 matching 7 bases. This CDR3 spans 16 amino acids. Germline lookup yields CDR1 SGHAT and CDR2 FQNNGV. V shed 7 bases, J shed 5 bases, and the junction held 16 bases outside the gene matches.

This sequence joins TRBV7-6 and TRBJ2-1; the D gene is possibly TRBD1 (5 bases). From germline, CDR1 is SGHVS and CDR2 FNYEAQ. Deletions cut 2 bases from V and 3 bases from J, with 11 bases between. The CDR3 runs 15 residues. DNA for the CDR3: TGTGCCAGCAGCTTATTCTCGGACAACTACAATGAGCAGTTCTTC. This gives the protein CASSLFSDNYNEQFF.

This clone was observed once. Here the CDR3 DNA reads TGTGCCAGCTCAGCGATACAGGGGGGTTTGGAGACCCAGTACTTC. This encodes CASSAIQGGLETQYF. This chain joins TRBV18 and TRBJ2-5; 8 positions agree with TRBD1. V lost 5 bases, J lost 5 bases, and 10 bases stayed unmatched. The CDR3 spans 15 residues. The germline V gene encodes CDR1 KGHSH and CDR2 LQKENI.

The rearrangement joins TRBV9 to TRBJ2-2; D remains ambiguous. The CDR3 totals 14 residues. Germline CDR1 and CDR2: SGDLS and YYNGEE. Trimming took 0 bases from V and 6 from J, leaving 9 bases between them. The CDR3: CASSVGLVAGELFF. CDR3 coding DNA: TGTGCCAGCAGCGTAGGGTTGGTAGCCGGGGAGCTGTTTTTT.

The chain recombines TRBV6-5 with TRBJ2-7; weak D call: TRBD1 (6 bases). The germline V gene encodes CDR1 MNHEY and CDR2 SVGAGI. This CDR3 spans 14 amino acids. Trimming left V 8 bases short and J 7 bases short, with 21 bases between. The CDR3 DNA follows: TGTGCCAGCCGCTTGAGGCAGGGGATTGAAGAGCAGTACTTC. Its translation is CASRLRQGIEEQYF.

This chain links TRBV2 with TRBJ2-2, with 7 bases that match TRBD2. CDR1 is SNHLY and CDR2 is FYNNEI in the germline V gene. The CDR3 is 14 amino acids. With V trimmed by 6 bases and J by 5 bases, 6 bases remained unmatched. The CDR3 here is CASRWGTTTGELFF. CDR3 coding DNA: TGTGCCAGCAGGTGGGGGACTACTACCGGGGAGCTGTTTTTT.

The chain is built from TRBV9 and TRBJ2-3; 8 bases are a match to TRBD2. V dropped 0 bases and J dropped 1; count of bases not matched to a gene: 7. The length of the CDR3 is 17 residues. CDR1 and CDR2 (germline): SGDLS, YYNGEE. The CDR3 sequence is CASSVGISGDRTDTQYF. DNA for the CDR3: TGTGCCAGCAGCGTAGGGATTAGCGGGGATCGCACAGATACGCAGTATTTT.